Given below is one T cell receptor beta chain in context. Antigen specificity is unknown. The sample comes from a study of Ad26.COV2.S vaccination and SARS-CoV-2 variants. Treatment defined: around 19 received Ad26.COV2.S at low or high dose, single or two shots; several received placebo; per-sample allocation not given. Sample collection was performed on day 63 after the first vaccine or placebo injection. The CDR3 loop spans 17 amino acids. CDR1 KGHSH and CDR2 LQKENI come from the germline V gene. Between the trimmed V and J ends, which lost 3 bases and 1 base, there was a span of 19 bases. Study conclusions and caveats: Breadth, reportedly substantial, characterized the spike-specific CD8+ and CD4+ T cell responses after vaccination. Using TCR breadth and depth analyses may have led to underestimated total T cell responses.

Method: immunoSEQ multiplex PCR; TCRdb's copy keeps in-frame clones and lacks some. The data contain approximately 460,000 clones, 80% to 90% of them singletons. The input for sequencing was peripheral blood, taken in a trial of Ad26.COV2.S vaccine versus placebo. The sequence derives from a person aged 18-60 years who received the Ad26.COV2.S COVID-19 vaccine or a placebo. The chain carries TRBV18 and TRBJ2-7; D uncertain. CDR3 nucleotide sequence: TGTGCCAGCTCACCCTTTTTTGGGGATAAGGATTCCTACGAGCAGTACTTC. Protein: CASSPFFGDKDSYEQYF. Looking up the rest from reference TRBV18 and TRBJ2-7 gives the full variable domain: NAGVMQNPRHLVRRRGQEARLRCSPMKGHSHVYWYRQLPEEGLKFMVYLQKENIIDESGMPKERFSAEFPKEGPSILRIQQVVRGDSAAYFCASSPFFGDKDSYEQYFGPGTRLTVT.